The 9 T cell receptor beta chains below come from one sample, sequenced in a study of T cell responses to AZD1222 COVID-19 vaccine. Method: immunoSEQ multiplex PCR; TCRdb's copy keeps in-frame clones and lacks some. The table shows more than 110,000 clones, with about 91% occurring only once. The sequencing used peripheral blood, collected on day 0 of AZD1222 vaccination. These TCRs come from an adult in good health.

This chain joins TRBV6-5 and TRBJ2-1; D is possibly TRBD1 (6 bases). Germline loops: CDR1 MNHEY, CDR2 SVGAGI. V dropped 5 bases and J dropped 6 bases, with 14 bases sitting between them. This CDR3 is built from 14 residues. This chain's CDR3 is CASSTLRGGNEQFF. CDR3 DNA: TGTGCCAGCAGTACCCTGCGAGGGGGCAATGAGCAGTTCTTC.

This clone was seen a few times. The J gene is TRBJ2-7, the V gene TRBV2, with D possibly matching TRBD1 (6 bases). Germline V gene data show CDR1 as SNHLY and CDR2 as FYNNEI. The CDR3 covers 13 residues. CDR3 DNA: TGTGGGACGGCCAGAGAGGGGGATGAGGAGCAGTACTTC. It specifies CGTAREGDEEQYF.

The J gene is TRBJ2-3, the V gene TRBV28, with 7 positions matching TRBD2. Germline trimming cut 7 bases from V and 0 bases from J; bases unmatched to any gene: 4. The germline CDR1 and CDR2 sequences are MDHEN and SYDVKM. The CDR3 is 14 amino acids. The CDR3 bases are TGTGCCAGCACCGTAGCGGGCAGCACAGATACGCAGTATTTT. It yields the protein CASTVAGSTDTQYF.

The gene calls are TRBV3-1 (or the pseudogene TRBV3-2) and TRBJ2-2; D not certain. V lost 3 bases, J lost 1 base, and 9 bases lay in between. CDR1 LGHDT and CDR2 YNNKEL come from the germline V gene (reference sequence). This CDR3 spans 15 amino acids. This chain's CDR3 is CASSHTSGNTGELFF. As DNA, the CDR3 is TGTGCCAGCAGCCATACTTCGGGGAACACCGGGGAGCTGTTTTTT.

The chain uses TRBV27 and TRBJ2-1; the match to TRBD2 covers 8 bases. The CDR3 has 13 amino acids. With 10 bases clipped from V and 7 bases from J, the junction kept 9 bases outside the gene matches. The germline V gene has CDR1 MNHEY and CDR2 SMNVEV (reference sequence). CDR3 residues: CATGRGIGNEQFF. CDR3 nucleotide sequence: TGTGCCACCGGGAGGGGAATTGGGAATGAGCAGTTCTTC.

CDR3: CASSVLSGGYYNEQFF. The CDR3, as DNA: TGTGCCAGCAGCGTACTGAGTGGGGGGTATTACAATGAGCAGTTCTTC. V is TRBV9 and J is TRBJ2-1; D is possibly TRBD2 (6 bases). V was trimmed by 1 base and J by 4 bases, leaving 15 bases between them. Germline loops: CDR1 SGDLS, CDR2 YYNGEE. This CDR3 is 16 amino acids long.

CDR3 residues: CASSLGTGGPGELFF. In nucleotides, the CDR3 is TGTGCCAGCAGCCTCGGGACAGGGGGCCCCGGGGAGCTGTTTTTT. The chain combines TRBV25-1 with TRBJ2-2; 12 bases fit TRBD1. After removal of 6 bases from V and 6 bases from J, the junction contained 5 bases not matched to a gene. This CDR3 comprises 15 residues. Germline V gene lookup returns CDR1 MGHDK and CDR2 SYGVNS.

This chain connects TRBV9 to TRBJ2-5; 9 bases align to TRBD2. The junction had 6 bases not matched to a gene; V was cut back by 0 bases and J by 3 bases. Germline V gene lookup returns CDR1 SGDLS and CDR2 YYNGEE. CDR3 size: 16 residues. This chain's CDR3 is CASSVASSGSEETQYF. The CDR3 DNA sequence: TGTGCCAGCAGCGTAGCGAGTAGCGGGAGTGAAGAGACCCAGTACTTC. Combining the CDR3 with reference TRBV9 and TRBJ2-5 gives the whole variable domain DSGVTQTPKHLITATGQRVTLRCSPRSGDLSVYWYQQSLDQGLQFLIQYYNGEERAKGNILERFSAQQFPDLHSELNLSSLELGDSALYFCASSVASSGSEETQYFGPGTRLLVL.

The genes are TRBV30 and TRBJ2-5, with 7 bases fitting TRBD1. With 8 bases clipped from V and 4 bases from J, the junction kept 4 bases outside the gene matches. Germline V CDR1 and CDR2: GTSNPN, SVGIG (reference sequence). The length of the CDR3 is 11 residues. CDR3 loop: CASHRGETQYF. DNA for the CDR3: TGTGCCAGCCACAGGGGAGAGACCCAGTACTTC.